The text below deals with one T cell receptor beta chain. The data derive from a study of cytomegalovirus exposure and HLA in healthy donors. PCR used 60 Vbeta primers and 13 Jbeta primers. Here immunoSEQ multiplex PCR was the method, and the copy in TCRdb shows in-frame clones only, minus some. This table holds 60,000 to 70,000 clones, 75% to 80% found once. Sequencing used PBMCs. This TCR was sampled from a man between 18 and 29 years old in good health and CMV-seropositive.

The CDR3 region has the DNA TGCGCCAGCAGCTCGGGACAGGAGCAAGAGACCCAGTACTTC. Translated, it gives CASSSGQEQETQYF. The chain carries TRBV5-1 and TRBJ2-5, with 8 bases matching TRBD1. Germline V gives CDR1 SGHRS, CDR2 YFSETQ. The CDR3 has 14 amino acids. Trimming at V came to 3 bases and at J to 2 bases, leaving 3 bases not matched to a gene.